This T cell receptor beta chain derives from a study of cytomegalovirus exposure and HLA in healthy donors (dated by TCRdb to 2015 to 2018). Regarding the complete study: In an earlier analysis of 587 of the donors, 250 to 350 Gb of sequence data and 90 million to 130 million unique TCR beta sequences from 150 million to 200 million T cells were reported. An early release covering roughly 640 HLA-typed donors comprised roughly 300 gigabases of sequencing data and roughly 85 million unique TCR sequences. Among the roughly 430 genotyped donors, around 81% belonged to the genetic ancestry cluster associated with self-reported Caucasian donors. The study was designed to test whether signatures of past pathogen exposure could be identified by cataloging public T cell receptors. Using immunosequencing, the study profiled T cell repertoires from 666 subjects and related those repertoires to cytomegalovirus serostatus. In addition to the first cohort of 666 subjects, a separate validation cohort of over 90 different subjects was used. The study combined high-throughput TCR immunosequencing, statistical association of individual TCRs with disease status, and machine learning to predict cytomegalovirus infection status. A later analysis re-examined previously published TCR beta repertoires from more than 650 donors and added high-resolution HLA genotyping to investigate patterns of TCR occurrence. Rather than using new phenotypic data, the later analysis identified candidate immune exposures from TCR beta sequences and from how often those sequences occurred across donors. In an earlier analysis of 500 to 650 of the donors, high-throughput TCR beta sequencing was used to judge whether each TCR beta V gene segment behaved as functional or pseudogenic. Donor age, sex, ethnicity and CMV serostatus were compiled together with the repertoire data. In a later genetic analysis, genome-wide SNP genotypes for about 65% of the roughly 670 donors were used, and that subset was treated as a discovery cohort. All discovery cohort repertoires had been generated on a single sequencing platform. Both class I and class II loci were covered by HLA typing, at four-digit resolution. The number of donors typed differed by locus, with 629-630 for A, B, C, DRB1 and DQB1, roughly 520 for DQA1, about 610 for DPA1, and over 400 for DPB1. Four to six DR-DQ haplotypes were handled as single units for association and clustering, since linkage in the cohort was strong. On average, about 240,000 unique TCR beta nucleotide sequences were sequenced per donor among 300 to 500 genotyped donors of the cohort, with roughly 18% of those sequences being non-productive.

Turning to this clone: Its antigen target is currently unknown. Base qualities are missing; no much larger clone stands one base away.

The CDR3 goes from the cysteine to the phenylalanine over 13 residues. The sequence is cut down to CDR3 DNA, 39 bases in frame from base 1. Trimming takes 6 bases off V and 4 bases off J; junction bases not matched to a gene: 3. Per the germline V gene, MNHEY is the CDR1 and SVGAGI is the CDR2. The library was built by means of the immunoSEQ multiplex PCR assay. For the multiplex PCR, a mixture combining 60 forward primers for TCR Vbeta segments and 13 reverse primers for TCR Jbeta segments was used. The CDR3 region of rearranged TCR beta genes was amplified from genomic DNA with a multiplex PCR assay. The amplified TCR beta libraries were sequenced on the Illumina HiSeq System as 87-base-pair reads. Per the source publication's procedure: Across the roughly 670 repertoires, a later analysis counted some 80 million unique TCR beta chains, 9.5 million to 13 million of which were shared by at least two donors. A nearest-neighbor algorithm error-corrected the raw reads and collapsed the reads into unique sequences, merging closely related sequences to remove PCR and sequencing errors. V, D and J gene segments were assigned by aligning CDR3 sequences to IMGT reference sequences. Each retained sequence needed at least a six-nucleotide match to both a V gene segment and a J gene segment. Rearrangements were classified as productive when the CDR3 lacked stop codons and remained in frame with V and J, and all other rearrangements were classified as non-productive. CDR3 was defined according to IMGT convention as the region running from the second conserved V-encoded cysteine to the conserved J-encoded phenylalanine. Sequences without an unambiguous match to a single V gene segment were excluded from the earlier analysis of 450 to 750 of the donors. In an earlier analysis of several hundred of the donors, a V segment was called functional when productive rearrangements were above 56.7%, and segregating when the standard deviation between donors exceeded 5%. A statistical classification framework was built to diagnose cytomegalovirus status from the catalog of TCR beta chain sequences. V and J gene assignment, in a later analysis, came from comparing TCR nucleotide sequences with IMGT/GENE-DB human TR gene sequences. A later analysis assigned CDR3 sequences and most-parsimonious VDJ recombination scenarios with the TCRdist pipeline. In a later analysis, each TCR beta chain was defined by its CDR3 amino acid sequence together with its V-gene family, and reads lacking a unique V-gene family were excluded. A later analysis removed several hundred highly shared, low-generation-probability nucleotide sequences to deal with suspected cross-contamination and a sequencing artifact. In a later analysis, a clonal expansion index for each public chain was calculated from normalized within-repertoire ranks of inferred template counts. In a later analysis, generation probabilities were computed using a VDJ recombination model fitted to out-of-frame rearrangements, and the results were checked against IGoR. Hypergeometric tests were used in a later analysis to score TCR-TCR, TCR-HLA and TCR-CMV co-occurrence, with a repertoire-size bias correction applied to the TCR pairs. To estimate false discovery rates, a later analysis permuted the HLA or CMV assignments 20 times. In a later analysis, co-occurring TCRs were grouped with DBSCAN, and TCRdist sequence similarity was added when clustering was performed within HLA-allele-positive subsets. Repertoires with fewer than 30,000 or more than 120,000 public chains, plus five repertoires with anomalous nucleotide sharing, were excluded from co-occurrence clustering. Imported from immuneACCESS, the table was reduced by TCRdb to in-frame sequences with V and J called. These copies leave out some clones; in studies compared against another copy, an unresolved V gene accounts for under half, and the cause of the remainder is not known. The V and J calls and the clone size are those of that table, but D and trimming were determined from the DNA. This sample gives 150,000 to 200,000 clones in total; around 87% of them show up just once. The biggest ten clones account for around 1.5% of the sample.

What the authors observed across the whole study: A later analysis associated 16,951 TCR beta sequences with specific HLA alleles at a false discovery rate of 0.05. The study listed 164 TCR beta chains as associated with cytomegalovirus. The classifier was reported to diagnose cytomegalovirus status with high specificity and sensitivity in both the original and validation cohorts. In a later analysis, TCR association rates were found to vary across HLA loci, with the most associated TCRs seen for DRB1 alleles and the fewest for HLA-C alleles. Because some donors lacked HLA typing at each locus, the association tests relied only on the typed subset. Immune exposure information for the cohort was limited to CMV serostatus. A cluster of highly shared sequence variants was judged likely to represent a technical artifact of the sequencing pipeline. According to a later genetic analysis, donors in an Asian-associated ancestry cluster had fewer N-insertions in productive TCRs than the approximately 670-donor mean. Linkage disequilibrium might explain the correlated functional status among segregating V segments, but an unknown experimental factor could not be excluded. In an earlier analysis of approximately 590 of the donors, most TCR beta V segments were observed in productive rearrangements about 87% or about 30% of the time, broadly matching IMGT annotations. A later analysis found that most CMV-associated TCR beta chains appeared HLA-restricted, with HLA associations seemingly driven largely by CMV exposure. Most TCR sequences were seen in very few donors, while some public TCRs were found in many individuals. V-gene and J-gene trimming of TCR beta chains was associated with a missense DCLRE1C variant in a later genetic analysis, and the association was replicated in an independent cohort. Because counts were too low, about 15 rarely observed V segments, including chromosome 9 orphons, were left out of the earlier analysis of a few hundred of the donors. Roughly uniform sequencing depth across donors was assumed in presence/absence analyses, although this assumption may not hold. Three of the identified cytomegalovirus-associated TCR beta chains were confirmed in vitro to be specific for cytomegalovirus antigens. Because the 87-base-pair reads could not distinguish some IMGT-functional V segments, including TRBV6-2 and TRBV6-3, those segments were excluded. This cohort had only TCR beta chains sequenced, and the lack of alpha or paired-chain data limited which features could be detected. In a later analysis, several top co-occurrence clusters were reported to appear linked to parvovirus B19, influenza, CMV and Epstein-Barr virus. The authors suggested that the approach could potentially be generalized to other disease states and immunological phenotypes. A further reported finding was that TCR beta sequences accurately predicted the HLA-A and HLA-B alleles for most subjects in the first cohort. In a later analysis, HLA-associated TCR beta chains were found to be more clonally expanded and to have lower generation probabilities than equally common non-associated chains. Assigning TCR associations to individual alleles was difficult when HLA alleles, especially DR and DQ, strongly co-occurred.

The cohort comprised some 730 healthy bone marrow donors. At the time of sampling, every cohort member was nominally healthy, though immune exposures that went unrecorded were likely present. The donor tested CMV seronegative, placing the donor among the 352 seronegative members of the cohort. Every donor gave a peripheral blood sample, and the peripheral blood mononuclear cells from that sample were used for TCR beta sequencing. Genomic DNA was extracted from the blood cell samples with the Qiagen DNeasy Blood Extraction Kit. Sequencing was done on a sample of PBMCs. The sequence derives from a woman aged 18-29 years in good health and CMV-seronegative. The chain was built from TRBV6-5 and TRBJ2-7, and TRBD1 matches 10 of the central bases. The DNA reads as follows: TGTGCCAGCAGGCGGGGACAGGGGTACGAGCAGTACTTC. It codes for CASRRGQGYEQYF.